These T cell receptor beta chains were read from a single sample in a study of blood T cell repertoires in COVID-19. Profiling relied on immunoSEQ multiplex PCR, and the TCRdb table lists in-frame clones only, not all of them. The top ten hold about 1.9% of the sample, which has fewer than 400,000 clones, 85% seen once. Sequencing was performed on PBMCs or T cells enriched from blood (not recorded which). These receptor sequences come from a woman aged 30 to 39 who had been exposed to COVID-19. CDR3s include the opening cysteine and the closing phenylalanine or tryptophan. The order of the fields is clone size, V gene, J gene, D gene, CDR3 protein, CDR3 DNA. The D gene is left open where the match is weak. Size is stated for part of the rows, as once, few or many counts, or as a class when the clone is expanded.

clone size: NA; V gene: TRBV30; J gene: TRBJ1-6; D gene: NA; CDR3 protein: CAWSTESSYNSPLHF; CDR3 DNA: TGTGCCTGGAGTACTGAGAGCTCCTATAATTCACCCCTCCACTTT
clone size: NA; V gene: TRBV3-1/TRBV3-2; J gene: TRBJ2-3; D gene: TRBD2; CDR3 protein: CASSLRGVRTDTQYF; CDR3 DNA: TGTGCCAGCAGCTTGCGGGGGGTTCGCACAGATACGCAGTATTTT
clone size: NA; V gene: TRBV7-2; J gene: TRBJ1-1; D gene: TRBD1; CDR3 protein: CASSLGDRRNTEAFF; CDR3 DNA: TGTGCCAGCAGCTTAGGGGACAGGAGGAACACTGAAGCTTTCTTT
clone size: once; V gene: TRBV10-3; J gene: TRBJ2-7; D gene: NA; CDR3 protein: CAIMERYEQYF; CDR3 DNA: TGTGCCATCATGGAGCGGTACGAGCAGTACTTC
clone size: NA; V gene: TRBV30; J gene: TRBJ2-5; D gene: TRBD1; CDR3 protein: CAWSSGQGKETQYF; CDR3 DNA: TGTGCCTGGAGCTCGGGACAGGGGAAAGAGACCCAGTACTTC
clone size: NA; V gene: TRBV2; J gene: TRBJ2-7; D gene: TRBD1; CDR3 protein: CANGQDFSYEQYF; CDR3 DNA: TGTGCCAACGGACAGGATTTCTCCTACGAGCAGTACTTC
clone size: NA; V gene: TRBV5-6; J gene: TRBJ2-5; D gene: NA; CDR3 protein: CASSGTQETQYF; CDR3 DNA: TGTGCCAGCTCAGGTACCCAAGAGACCCAGTACTTC
clone size: NA; V gene: TRBV12-3/TRBV12-4; J gene: TRBJ2-1; D gene: NA; CDR3 protein: CASSFIDEQFF; CDR3 DNA: TGTGCCAGCAGTTTTATAGATGAGCAGTTCTTC
clone size: NA; V gene: TRBV14; J gene: TRBJ2-7; D gene: TRBD2; CDR3 protein: CASSQELAGVYEQYF; CDR3 DNA: TGTGCCAGCAGCCAAGAGCTAGCGGGAGTCTACGAGCAGTACTTC
clone size: NA; V gene: TRBV6-2/TRBV6-3; J gene: TRBJ1-2; D gene: NA; CDR3 protein: CASSYSAIANGYTF; CDR3 DNA: TGTGCCAGCAGTTACTCCGCCATAGCGAATGGCTACACCTTC
clone size: NA; V gene: TRBV7-9; J gene: TRBJ1-3; D gene: NA; CDR3 protein: CATQGPGPNTIYF; CDR3 DNA: TGTGCCACCCAAGGTCCTGGGCCAAACACCATATATTTT
clone size: NA; V gene: TRBV19; J gene: TRBJ2-1; D gene: NA; CDR3 protein: CASSIDLRYNEQFF; CDR3 DNA: TGTGCCAGTAGTATAGATCTGAGGTACAATGAGCAGTTCTTC
clone size: NA; V gene: TRBV4-3; J gene: TRBJ2-1; D gene: TRBD2; CDR3 protein: CASSLGPGLAGGQEFF; CDR3 DNA: TGCGCCAGCAGCCTCGGACCGGGACTAGCGGGGGGGCAGGAGTTCTTC
clone size: NA; V gene: TRBV28; J gene: TRBJ2-2; D gene: NA; CDR3 protein: CASSLLLSTGELFF; CDR3 DNA: TGTGCCAGCAGTTTACTCTTGAGCACCGGGGAGCTGTTTTTT
clone size: once; V gene: TRBV13; J gene: TRBJ2-7; D gene: TRBD1; CDR3 protein: CASSSTGTGVYEQYF; CDR3 DNA: TGTGCCAGCAGCTCTACCGGGACAGGGGTGTACGAGCAGTACTTC
clone size: NA; V gene: TRBV5-6; J gene: TRBJ1-1; D gene: TRBD1; CDR3 protein: CASFGTGGAAGAFF; CDR3 DNA: TGTGCCAGCTTCGGTACAGGGGGCGCAGCCGGGGCTTTCTTT
clone size: NA; V gene: TRBV7-6; J gene: TRBJ2-7; D gene: NA; CDR3 protein: CASSLDARASYEQYF; CDR3 DNA: TGTGCCAGCAGCTTAGACGCGCGGGCGTCGTACGAGCAGTACTTC
clone size: NA; V gene: TRBV2; J gene: TRBJ2-7; D gene: NA; CDR3 protein: CASSVSRDSYEQYF; CDR3 DNA: TGTGCCAGCAGTGTGTCCAGGGACTCCTACGAGCAGTACTTC
clone size: NA; V gene: TRBV6-5; J gene: TRBJ2-7; D gene: NA; CDR3 protein: CASMNRGPSYEQYF; CDR3 DNA: TGTGCCAGCATGAACCGAGGGCCCTCCTACGAGCAGTACTTC
clone size: few; V gene: TRBV7-2; J gene: TRBJ1-5; D gene: NA; CDR3 protein: CASSPRHGQPQHF; CDR3 DNA: TGTGCCAGCAGCCCGCGACACGGTCAGCCCCAGCATTTT